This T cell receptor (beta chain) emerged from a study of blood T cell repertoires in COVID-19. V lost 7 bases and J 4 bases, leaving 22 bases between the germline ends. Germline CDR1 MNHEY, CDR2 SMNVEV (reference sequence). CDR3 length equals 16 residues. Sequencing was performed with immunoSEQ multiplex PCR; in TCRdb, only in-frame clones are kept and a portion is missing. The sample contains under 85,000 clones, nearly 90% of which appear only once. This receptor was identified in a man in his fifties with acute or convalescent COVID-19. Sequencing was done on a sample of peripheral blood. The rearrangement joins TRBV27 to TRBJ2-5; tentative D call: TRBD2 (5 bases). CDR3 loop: CASTTFLDGVGETQYF. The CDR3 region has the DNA TGTGCCAGCACCACCTTCCTCGACGGGGTGGGAGAGACCCAGTACTTC.